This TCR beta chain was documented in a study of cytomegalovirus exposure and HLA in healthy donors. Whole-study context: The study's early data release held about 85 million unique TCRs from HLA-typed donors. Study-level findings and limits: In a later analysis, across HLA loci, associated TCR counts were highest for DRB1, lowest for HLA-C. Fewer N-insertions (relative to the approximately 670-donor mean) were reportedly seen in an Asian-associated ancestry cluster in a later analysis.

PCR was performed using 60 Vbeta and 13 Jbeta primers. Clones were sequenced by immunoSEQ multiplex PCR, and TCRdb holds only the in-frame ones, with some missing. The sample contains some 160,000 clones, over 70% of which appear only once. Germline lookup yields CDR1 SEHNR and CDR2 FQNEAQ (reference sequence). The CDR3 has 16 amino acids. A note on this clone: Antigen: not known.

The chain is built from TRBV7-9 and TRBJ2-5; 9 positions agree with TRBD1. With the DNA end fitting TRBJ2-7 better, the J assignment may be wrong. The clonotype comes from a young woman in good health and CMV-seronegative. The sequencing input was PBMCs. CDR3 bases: TGTGCCAGCAGCTTAGAAGGACAGGGGAGCACCTACGAGCAGTACTTC. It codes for CASSLEGQGSTYEQYF.